One sample yielded the 28 T cell receptor beta chains listed below, sequenced in a study of T cell changes during pregnancy in multiple sclerosis. Assay used: immunoSEQ multiplex PCR; TCRdb lists only in-frame clones, some missing. The sample has tens of thousands of clones, roughly 91% seen once. This specimen was peripheral blood, taken in the third trimester of pregnancy. The receptors originated from a female donor in good health, enrolled as a control in a pregnancy study.

The chain is built from TRBV5-1 and TRBJ1-2, with TRBD1 matching over 7 bases. V trimming: 4 bases; J trimming: 7 bases; junction bases outside the gene matches: 19. CDR1 is SGHRS, CDR2 YFSETQ, per germline. The CDR3 extends over 17 amino acids. The CDR3 is CASSQSYSTGLMGGYTF. The CDR3 DNA is TGCGCCAGCAGCCAAAGCTATTCGACAGGGTTAATGGGTGGCTACACCTTC.

In this sample, this clone turned up once. This chain links TRBV10-1 with TRBJ2-7; maybe TRBD2 (6 bases). Germline CDR1 reads WNHNN; CDR2 reads SYGVQD (reference sequence). The V gene lost 0 bases and the J gene lost 6 bases, with 12 bases spanning the gap. This CDR3 is 14 amino acids long. CDR3 region: CASSESGEASEQYF. In DNA, the CDR3 is TGCGCCAGCAGTGAGTCCGGGGAGGCGTCCGAGCAGTACTTC.

V usage is TRBV5-6 and J usage is TRBJ2-1; 7 nucleotides agree with TRBD2. In germline, CDR1 is SGHDT, CDR2 YYEEEE. This CDR3 region has 16 residues. The V segment lost 3 bases and the J segment 0 bases; nucleotides outside the gene matches: 6. DNA for the CDR3: TGTGCCAGCAGCTGGGGTACTAGCGCCTCCTACAATGAGCAGTTCTTC. Translation: CASSWGTSASYNEQFF.

The rearrangement joins TRBV7-2 to TRBJ2-7, with 10 bases aligning to TRBD2. The CDR3 contains 15 residues. V shed 1 base, J shed 1 base, and the junction held 1 base outside the gene matches. Germline V gene lookup returns CDR1 SGHTA and CDR2 FQGNSA. The CDR3 loop is CASSLGTSGSYEQYF. DNA of the CDR3: TGTGCCAGCAGCTTAGGGACTAGCGGTTCCTACGAGCAGTACTTC. Full variable domain (remainder filled in from reference TRBV7-2 and TRBJ2-7): GAGVSQSPSNKVTEKGKDVELRCDPISGHTALYWYRQSLGQGLEFLIYFQGNSAPDKSGLPSDRFSAERTGGSVSTLTIQRTQQEDSAVYLCASSLGTSGSYEQYFGPGTRLTVT.

The chain employs TRBV11-2 and TRBJ1-1, with D unresolved. The germline V and J ends were trimmed by 2 bases and 7 bases, with 8 bases remaining between them. Germline CDR1 SGHAT, CDR2 FQNNGV. CDR3 length: 12 amino acids. The CDR3 DNA sequence: TGTGCCAGCAGCTTATCAGGCTTTGAAGCTTTCTTT. This encodes CASSLSGFEAFF.

The chain links TRBV30 to TRBJ1-2; D remains unclear. CDR3 length: 11 residues. V was clipped by 5 bases and J by 5 bases, with 9 bases between them. Germline V gene data show CDR1 as GTSNPN and CDR2 as SVGIG (reference sequence). As DNA, the CDR3 is TGTGCCTGGCGGACGGGATATGGCTACACCTTC. Amino acid sequence: CAWRTGYGYTF.

V gene TRBV6-4 combines with J gene TRBJ2-1; 9 nucleotides agree with TRBD1. The CDR3 is made up of 15 amino acids. J was trimmed by 3 bases and V by 3 bases; bases with no gene match: 3. Germline lookup yields CDR1 MRHNA and CDR2 SNTAGT. The CDR3 here is CASSERTGDYNEQFF. For the CDR3, the DNA is TGTGCCAGCAGTGAAAGGACAGGGGACTACAATGAGCAGTTCTTC.

The chain couples TRBV5-1 to TRBJ2-4; weak D call: TRBD2 (5 bases). V was trimmed by 3 bases and J by 5 bases, leaving 12 bases between them. CDR1 and CDR2 (germline): SGHRS, YFSETQ. The CDR3 runs to 14 residues. The CDR3 loop reads CASSYQPGENIQYF. The CDR3 DNA reads as TGCGCCAGCAGCTACCAGCCCGGGGAAAACATTCAGTACTTC.

This clone was picked up one time. This rearrangement joins TRBV6-6 to TRBJ2-5; 7 bases line up with TRBD1. The CDR3 has 15 residues. J lost 4 bases, V lost 2 bases, and 7 bases had no gene match. In germline, CDR1 is MNHNY, CDR2 SVGAGI (reference sequence). This chain's CDR3 is CASSYPHRTGETQYF. The CDR3 bases are TGTGCCAGCAGTTACCCACATAGGACAGGAGAGACCCAGTACTTC.

The rearrangement links TRBV5-1 to TRBJ1-1; D gene unclear. V dropped 0 bases and J dropped 0 bases, with 15 bases sitting between them. This CDR3 contains 17 residues. Looked up from germline, CDR1 is SGHRS and CDR2 is YFSETQ. Written as DNA, the CDR3 is TGCGCCAGCAGCTTGGCCGGTAGTGTCGCCCTGAACACTGAAGCTTTCTTT. As protein: CASSLAGSVALNTEAFF.

J is TRBJ1-3 and V is TRBV11-2, with D perhaps matching TRBD1 (5 bases). Germline assignment: CDR1 SGHAT and CDR2 FQNNGV. The CDR3 is 16 residues long. The ends were cut back, 5 bases at V and 2 bases at J, with 16 bases in the middle. CDR3: CASSSGSTVTGNTIYF. DNA for the CDR3: TGTGCCAGCAGCAGTGGGTCGACAGTGACTGGAAACACCATATATTTT.

The chain uses TRBV7-2 and TRBJ1-4; maybe TRBD1 (5 bases). CDR3 length equals 15 residues. Germline V gene data show CDR1 as SGHTA and CDR2 as FQGNSA. Between the trimmed V and J ends, which lost 4 bases and 3 bases, there was a span of 12 bases. CDR3 loop: CASSYDGGANEKLFF. The CDR3, as DNA: TGTGCCAGCAGCTACGACGGAGGGGCTAATGAAAAACTGTTTTTT.

The rearrangement links TRBV19 to TRBJ2-7, with D unresolved. V lost 6 bases and J lost 1, with 10 bases in between. Germline assignment: CDR1 LNHDA and CDR2 SQIVND (reference sequence). This CDR3 has 13 amino acids. In DNA, the CDR3 is TGTGCCAGTAGCCTAGAACCTTCCTACGAGCAGTACTTC. Its protein is CASSLEPSYEQYF. Looking up the rest from reference TRBV19 and TRBJ2-7 gives the full variable domain: DGGITQSPKYLFRKEGQNVTLSCEQNLNHDAMYWYRQDPGQGLRLIYYSQIVNDFQKGDIAEGYSVSREKKESFPLTVTSAQKNPTAFYLCASSLEPSYEQYFGPGTRLTVT.

The CDR3 is CASSGTGGDWNTEAFF. CDR3 coding DNA: TGTGCCAGCAGTGGGACAGGGGGCGATTGGAACACTGAAGCTTTCTTT. The chain has TRBV2 and TRBJ1-1; 11 bases match TRBD1. CDR1 and CDR2 (germline): SNHLY, FYNNEI. The junction had 5 bases not matched to a gene; V was cut back by 4 bases and J by 1 base. This CDR3 is 16 amino acids long.

In its sample, this clone was seen once. V and J are TRBV4-1 and TRBJ2-7, with 7 bases identical to TRBD1. Germline V gene lookup returns CDR1 MGHRA and CDR2 YSYEKL. This CDR3 is built from 12 residues. Trimming at V came to 1 base and at J to 6 bases, leaving 0 bases not matched to a gene. The CDR3 DNA reads TGCGCCAGCAGCCAAGCAGGGGGCGAGCAGTACTTC. Protein: CASSQAGGEQYF.

The chain has TRBV5-1 and TRBJ2-7, with 8 bases aligning to TRBD2. The CDR3 is 16 amino acids. Trimming removed 4 bases from V and 5 bases from J; junction bases left unmatched: 14. Germline CDR1 reads SGHRS; CDR2 reads YFSETQ. The CDR3 coding sequence is TGCGCCAGCAGCCCTGAACCGGCCGGGAGGGTCCACGAGCAGTACTTC. The encoded protein is CASSPEPAGRVHEQYF.

The chain joins TRBV2 to TRBJ1-6; 7 positions match TRBD1. The CDR3 is 13 residues long. The ends lost 9 bases at V and 4 bases at J; junction bases unmatched: 3. Germline loops: CDR1 SNHLY, CDR2 FYNNEI. CDR3 DNA sequence: TGTGCCAGATGGGACAGTTATAATTCACCCCTCCACTTT. Its protein is CARWDSYNSPLHF.

CDR3 in amino acids: CASSVQGGDSPLHF. DNA of the CDR3: TGTGCCAGCAGCGTGCAGGGCGGTGATTCACCCCTCCACTTT. The chain joins TRBV9 to TRBJ1-6, with a tentative D call TRBD1 (5 bases). The CDR3 sequence is 14 residues long. Germline CDR1 SGDLS, CDR2 YYNGEE. The V end lost 2 bases, the J end lost 8 bases, and 11 bases lay between the germline ends. Combining the CDR3 with reference TRBV9 and TRBJ1-6 gives the whole variable domain DSGVTQTPKHLITATGQRVTLRCSPRSGDLSVYWYQQSLDQGLQFLIQYYNGEERAKGNILERFSAQQFPDLHSELNLSSLELGDSALYFCASSVQGGDSPLHFGNGTRLTVT.

This chain joins TRBV5-6 and TRBJ1-5; D is undetermined. The CDR3 consists of 13 residues. Trimming removed 2 bases at V and 9 bases at J, with 12 bases between. CDR1 SGHDT and CDR2 YYEEEE come from the germline V gene. The CDR3 DNA is TGTGCCAGCAGCTTTTCCGGAACGGGGCCCCAGCATTTT. This codes for CASSFSGTGPQHF.

The chain joins TRBV5-1 to TRBJ2-1; possible D gene TRBD2, 6 bases. The CDR3 is 15 residues long. Trimming cost V 3 bases and J 2 bases, with 12 bases left between them. Germline values: CDR1 SGHRS, CDR2 YFSETQ. The CDR3 sequence: CASSSVGLAYNEQFF. CDR3 DNA sequence: TGCGCCAGCAGCTCGGTGGGACTCGCCTACAATGAGCAGTTCTTC.

The V gene is TRBV5-5, the J gene TRBJ2-7; TRBD1 might be the D (6 bases). CDR1 SGHKS and CDR2 YYEKEE come from the germline V gene (reference sequence). Trimming removed 5 bases at V and 0 bases at J, with 18 bases between. This CDR3 is built from 16 residues. DNA for the CDR3: TGTGCCAGCAGGCCATCTGGGTTGGGGGCCTCCTACGAGCAGTACTTC. It specifies CASRPSGLGASYEQYF.

V usage is TRBV6-5 and J usage is TRBJ1-1, with 7 nucleotides matching TRBD1. The CDR3 consists of 16 residues. V dropped 4 bases and J dropped 0; count of bases not matched to a gene: 8. Germline CDR1 reads MNHEY; CDR2 reads SVGAGI. In DNA form, the CDR3 reads TGTGCCAGCAGTTTTGGGACAGCACGTATGAACACTGAAGCTTTCTTT. This sequence encodes CASSFGTARMNTEAFF.

The rearrangement links TRBV28 to TRBJ1-1, with a tentative D call TRBD1 (5 bases). CDR1 and CDR2 from the germline V gene are MDHEN and SYDVKM. V lost 2 bases and J lost 3, with 13 bases in between. The length of the CDR3 is 15 residues. As DNA, the CDR3 is TGTGCCAGCAGTTTAGGGGCGCAGGGTGACACTGAAGCTTTCTTT. Its translation is CASSLGAQGDTEAFF.

As DNA, the CDR3 is TGTGCCAGCAGTTTAGAGATAACCTCTGGAAACACCATATATTTT. Its protein is CASSLEITSGNTIYF. This chain connects TRBV28 to TRBJ1-3; D unclear. This CDR3 spans 15 amino acids. The germline V gene has CDR1 MDHEN and CDR2 SYDVKM. Trimming stripped 2 bases from V and 0 bases from J, with 8 bases between.

The gene calls are TRBV5-1 and TRBJ1-2; D remains unclear. Per the germline V gene, CDR1 is SGHRS and CDR2 is YFSETQ. V lost 0 bases and J lost 3, with 6 bases in between. The CDR3 loop spans 13 amino acids. The CDR3 DNA is TGCGCCAGCAGCTTGGTCCGGGACTATGGCTACACCTTC. Encoded protein: CASSLVRDYGYTF.

The V and J genes are TRBV9 and TRBJ1-6; 8 positions match TRBD1. V shed 3 bases, J shed 7 bases, and the junction held 6 bases outside the gene matches. The CDR3 totals 15 residues. Germline V lookup: CDR1 SGDLS, CDR2 YYNGEE. The CDR3 DNA follows: TGTGCCAGCAGCGCGACAGGGGAGCGAAATTCACCCCTCCACTTT. It is translated as CASSATGERNSPLHF.

This chain uses TRBV29-1 with TRBJ2-3, with 9 bases fitting TRBD2. The V gene end was trimmed by 6 bases and the J gene end by 5 bases; junction bases not matched to a gene: 6. CDR1 is SQVTM, CDR2 ANQGSEA, per germline. This CDR3 is 13 amino acids long. The DNA of the CDR3 is TGCAGCGTCAAAGCGGGGGGTATAGATACGCAGTATTTT. It encodes CSVKAGGIDTQYF.

The chain recombines TRBV6-1 with TRBJ2-2, with 8 positions matching TRBD2. This CDR3 is 14 amino acids long. CDR1 and CDR2 (germline): MNHNS, SASEGT. V dropped 6 bases and J dropped 5; count of bases not matched to a gene: 5. CDR3 sequence: CASRGGGSTGELFF. The CDR3 coding sequence is TGTGCCAGCAGGGGCGGGGGGTCAACCGGGGAGCTGTTTTTT.